Given below is one TCR beta chain in context. This CDR3 spans 18 amino acids. Germline CDR1 SGHTA, CDR2 FQGNSA. V trimming: 4 bases; J trimming: 0 bases; junction bases outside the gene matches: 4. The data were obtained in a study of blood T cell repertoires in COVID-19. Clones were read by immunoSEQ multiplex PCR, and TCRdb kept only the in-frame ones, dropping some. This table holds approximately 54,000 clones, more than 75% found once. Sequencing was carried out using peripheral blood. V and J are TRBV7-2 and TRBJ2-6; the match to TRBD1 covers 12 bases. This TCR was sampled from a man aged 50-60 years with acute or convalescent COVID-19. CDR3 bases: TGTGCCAGCAGCTCCGGGACAGGGGGCTACTCTGGGGCCAACGTCCTGACTTTC. This codes for CASSSGTGGYSGANVLTF.